The 15 T cell receptor beta chains given below trace back to one sample, sequenced in a study of blood T cell repertoires in COVID-19. Sequenced by immunoSEQ multiplex PCR; TCRdb stores in-frame clones only, minus some. The sample has nearly 200,000 clones; around four fifths are singletons. The sequenced sample was peripheral blood. The receptors stem from a man aged 60 to 69 with COVID-19, enrolled during active disease.

The chain has TRBV5-1 and TRBJ1-4; 9 bases map to TRBD1. V shed 4 bases, J shed 8 bases, and the junction held 6 bases outside the gene matches. This CDR3 spans 14 amino acids. Germline CDR1 and CDR2: SGHRS and YFSETQ. The CDR3 sequence: CASSVGTGKEKLFF. In nucleotides, the CDR3 is TGCGCCAGCAGCGTGGGGACAGGGAAGGAAAAACTGTTTTTT. The entire variable domain, with the rest obtained from reference TRBV5-1 and TRBJ1-4, is as follows: KAGVTQTPRYLIKTRGQQVTLSCSPISGHRSVSWYQQTPGQGLQFLFEYFSETQRNKGNFPGRFSGRQFSNSRSEMNVSTLELGDSALYLCASSVGTGKEKLFFGSGTQLSVL.

V gene TRBV5-1 combines with J gene TRBJ2-3, with TRBD1 identical over 8 bases. The CDR3 length is 15 residues. V was pared by 5 bases and J by 1 base, with 6 bases of the junction left unmatched. Germline lookup yields CDR1 SGHRS and CDR2 YFSETQ. The CDR3 loop reads CASRIDRGRTDTQYF. CDR3 bases: TGCGCCAGCAGAATCGACAGGGGCCGCACAGATACGCAGTATTTT.

The chain carries TRBV3-1 (or the pseudogene TRBV3-2) and TRBJ2-2; 7 bases fit TRBD2. V trimming: 0 bases; J trimming: 6 bases; junction bases outside the gene matches: 1. CDR3 length equals 14 residues. The germline gives CDR1 LGHDT, CDR2 YNNKEL (reference sequence). CDR3 sequence reads: CASSQDGRAGELFF. The DNA of the CDR3 is TGTGCCAGCAGCCAAGATGGGAGGGCCGGGGAGCTGTTTTTT.

The chain has TRBV12-3 or TRBV12-4 and TRBJ2-3; a possible D gene is TRBD1 (5 bases). V shed 2 bases and J shed 3 bases, with 6 bases lying between them. The CDR3 runs 13 residues. The CDR3 sequence: CASSLPGTDTQYF. The CDR3 coding sequence is TGTGCCAGCAGTTTACCAGGGACAGATACGCAGTATTTT.

CDR3 region: CASSVAFLGREETDTQYF. CDR3 DNA: TGTGCCAGCAGCGTAGCGTTTCTTGGGCGGGAGGAGACAGATACGCAGTATTTT. J is TRBJ2-3 and V is TRBV9; 8 nucleotides match TRBD2. Germline-derived CDR1 and CDR2 are SGDLS and YYNGEE. This CDR3 is built from 18 residues. J was trimmed by 3 bases and V by 0 bases; bases with no gene match: 12.

The chain employs TRBV5-1 and TRBJ2-3, with 7 bases fitting TRBD2. Germline CDR1 reads SGHRS; CDR2 reads YFSETQ. Trimming cost V 4 bases and J 3 bases; bases outside gene matches: 5. This CDR3 comprises 14 residues. The CDR3 DNA is TGCGCCAGCAGCCCCGGACTAGAGACAGATACGCAGTATTTT. Its translation: CASSPGLETDTQYF.

The rearrangement joins TRBV20-1 to TRBJ2-1, with 7 bases identical to TRBD2. V shed 6 bases and J 10 bases; nucleotides not matched to a gene: 6. Germline-derived CDR1 and CDR2 are DFQATT and SNEGSKA (reference sequence). This CDR3 comprises 11 residues. The CDR3 region has the DNA TGCAGTGCATCCCTAGCGGACGAGCAGTTCTTC. It codes for CSASLADEQFF.

This clone was recorded only once. The chain is built from TRBV29-1 and TRBJ1-2; D is perhaps TRBD1 (5 bases). Germline lookup yields CDR1 SQVTM and CDR2 ANQGSEA. The CDR3 covers 16 residues. V lost 0 bases and J 5 bases, leaving 19 bases between the germline ends. The CDR3 DNA follows: TGCAGCGTTGAAGATCGGGGAGGAGGGGTGGGATATGGCTACACCTTC. Its translation is CSVEDRGGGVGYGYTF.

V is TRBV2 and J is TRBJ1-1; D perhaps matches TRBD1 (6 bases). Germline assignment: CDR1 SNHLY and CDR2 FYNNEI. This CDR3 has 15 amino acids. V was pared by 7 bases and J by 0 bases, with 15 bases between. The CDR3 loop is CASTINRDMNTEAFF. The CDR3 coding sequence is TGTGCCAGCACCATAAACAGGGATATGAACACTGAAGCTTTCTTT.

This clone was picked up a small number of times. The chain employs TRBV3-1 (or the pseudogene TRBV3-2) and TRBJ2-7; 7 bases agree with TRBD2. The ends lost 5 bases at V and 7 bases at J; junction bases unmatched: 5. The CDR3 consists of 12 residues. The germline V gene has CDR1 LGHDT and CDR2 YNNKEL (reference sequence). DNA of the CDR3: TGTGCCAGCAGCTCGCTGGGGGGGGAGCAGTACTTC. This sequence encodes CASSSLGGEQYF.

The chain links TRBV9 to TRBJ2-1; 8 bases agree with TRBD1. CDR3 length: 14 amino acids. The V gene's germline CDR1 is SGDLS and CDR2 YYNGEE. V was clipped by 5 bases and J by 4 bases; unmatched bases: 5. CDR3 sequence: CASSTTGVYNEQFF. The CDR3 DNA follows: TGTGCCAGCAGTACGACAGGGGTTTACAATGAGCAGTTCTTC.

The chain employs TRBV5-6 and TRBJ1-3; 12 bases are a match to TRBD1. Trimming took 3 bases from V and 3 from J; bases not matched to a gene: 7. CDR1 SGHDT and CDR2 YYEEEE come from the germline V gene. CDR3 length: 17 amino acids. The CDR3 DNA sequence: TGTGCCAGCAGCTCCACGGGACAGGGGGCGCGTGGAAACACCATATATTTT. It yields the protein CASSSTGQGARGNTIYF.

This chain joins TRBV28 and TRBJ2-6, with D possibly matching TRBD1 (5 bases). Trimming removed 5 bases from V and 4 bases from J, with 15 bases in between. The CDR3 is made up of 16 amino acids. Germline V gives CDR1 MDHEN, CDR2 SYDVKM. The CDR3 DNA reads as TGTGCCAGCAGTATCCTCTCAGGGTCCGGGGCCAACGTCCTGACTTTC. Amino acid sequence: CASSILSGSGANVLTF. The entire variable domain, with the rest obtained from reference TRBV28 and TRBJ2-6, is as follows: DVKVTQSSRYLVKRTGEKVFLECVQDMDHENMFWYRQDPGLGLRLIYFSYDVKMKEKGDIPEGYSVSREKKERFSLILESASTNQTSMYLCASSILSGSGANVLTFGAGSRLTVL.

The chain is built from TRBV19 and TRBJ1-4; 10 bases agree with TRBD1. Germline trimming cut 5 bases from V and 7 bases from J; bases unmatched to any gene: 7. The CDR3 covers 15 residues. The V gene's germline CDR1 is LNHDA and CDR2 SQIVND (reference sequence). The CDR3, as DNA: TGTGCCAGTAGTGGACGGACAGGGGGAAGTGAAAAACTGTTTTTT. Amino acids: CASSGRTGGSEKLFF.

This chain joins TRBV18 and TRBJ2-7; 7 bases line up with TRBD2. Germline assignment: CDR1 KGHSH and CDR2 LQKENI. Losses at the gene ends were 3 bases for V and 2 bases for J; bases not matched to a gene: 4. The CDR3 covers 14 residues. The CDR3 here is CASSPGGRAYEQYF. CDR3 nucleotide sequence: TGTGCCAGCTCACCGGGCGGGAGAGCCTACGAGCAGTACTTC.